One sample yielded the 22 T cell receptor beta chains listed below, sequenced in a study of early T cells in non-severe SARS-CoV-2 infection. MiXCR, applied by TCRdb to the 5' RACE reads, yields one record per CDR3 protein. The sample lists 65,000 to 75,000 distinct CDR3 sequences; under 14% were seen once. Source material: whole blood. These receptors all stem from an adult who was a healthcare worker with PCR-confirmed SARS-CoV-2 infection or an uninfected control (not recorded which).

This clonotype was found many times. V is TRBV5-6 and J is TRBJ2-1; TRBD2 is a possible D gene (5 bases). The CDR3 is made up of 15 amino acids. Germline V CDR1 and CDR2: SGHDT, YYEEEE. Trimming took 1 base from V and 9 from J, leaving 17 bases between them. The DNA of the CDR3 is TGTGCCAGCAGCTTGCGGTCTAGTGGCGGGCTTGAGCAGTTCTTC. It is translated as CASSLRSSGGLEQFF. Full variable domain (remainder filled in from reference TRBV5-6 and TRBJ2-1): DAGVTQSPTHLIKTRGQQVTLRCSPKSGHDTVSWYQQALGQGPQFIFQYYEEEERQRGNFPDRFSGHQFPNYSSELNVNALLLGDSALYLCASSLRSSGGLEQFFGPGTRLTVL.

Many counts were recorded for this clonotype. The CDR3 DNA reads TGTGCCAGCAGCCTCACTACCCCTGCCGTTACGCAGTATTTT. This codes for CASSLTTPAVTQYF. The chain carries TRBV27 and TRBJ2-3; no clear D. The CDR3 is 14 residues long. Germline assignment: CDR1 MNHEY and CDR2 SMNVEV (reference sequence). V was shortened by 6 bases and J by 8 bases, with 18 bases between the two germline ends.

At least ten counts were recorded for this clonotype. The gene calls are TRBV6-5 and TRBJ1-2; unclear D gene. Germline assignment: CDR1 MNHEY and CDR2 SVGAGI. CDR3 size: 13 residues. The V gene lost 6 bases and the J gene lost 3 bases, with 11 bases spanning the gap. CDR3 sequence (DNA): TGTGCCAGCAGCCCCGTAGGAGACTATGGCTACACCTTC. Translated: CASSPVGDYGYTF.

This clonotype was detected ten times or more. V and J are TRBV29-1 and TRBJ2-5; D uncertain. Trimming removed 3 bases from V and 2 bases from J, with 1 base in between. Per germline, CDR1 SQVTM and CDR2 ANQGSEA. The CDR3 is 10 residues long. The CDR3 sequence: CSVEQETQYF. CDR3 bases: TGCAGCGTTGAGCAAGAGACCCAGTACTTC.

The chain combines TRBV11-3 with TRBJ2-1; 10 bases are shared with TRBD2. Germline trimming cut 0 bases from V and 7 bases from J; bases unmatched to any gene: 3. Germline loops: CDR1 SGHNT, CDR2 YENEEA. CDR3 length: 15 amino acids. CDR3 bases: TGTGCCAGCAGCTTAGAACTAGCGGGACGGAATGAGCAGTTCTTC. Its protein is CASSLELAGRNEQFF.

This clonotype was found many times. The J gene is TRBJ1-1, the V gene TRBV18; D is possibly TRBD1 (5 bases). CDR1 and CDR2 (germline): KGHSH, LQKENI. Trimming removed 3 bases from V and 4 bases from J, with 12 bases in between. The CDR3 extends over 14 amino acids. The CDR3 nucleotides are TGTGCCAGCTCACCGCGCAGGGATAGCACTGAAGCTTTCTTT. It is translated as CASSPRRDSTEAFF.

This clonotype occurred many times. The chain employs TRBV6-5 and TRBJ1-1, with D possibly being TRBD1 (6 bases). Trimming took 6 bases from V and 0 from J, leaving 11 bases between them. CDR1 and CDR2 from the germline V gene are MNHEY and SVGAGI. The CDR3 totals 14 residues. The CDR3 DNA follows: TGTGCCAGCAGACGACGGGACATGAACACTGAAGCTTTCTTT. Protein: CASRRRDMNTEAFF.

This clonotype occurred many times. V is TRBV9 and J is TRBJ1-2, with D possibly TRBD1 on 5 matching bases. Trimming removed 4 bases from V and 4 bases from J, with 11 bases in between. The CDR3 has 13 amino acids. Germline CDR1 is SGDLS and CDR2 is YYNGEE. As DNA, the CDR3 is TGTGCCAGCAGCCTTTCAGGGAGCTATGGCTACACCTTC. It translates to CASSLSGSYGYTF.

This clonotype was seen at least ten times. The chain is built from TRBV10-2 and TRBJ2-7; TRBD1 is a possible D gene (6 bases). V was clipped by 0 bases and J by 2 bases, with 11 bases between them. Germline lookup yields CDR1 WSHSY and CDR2 SAAADI. There are 15 residues in the CDR3. DNA for the CDR3: TGCGCCAGCAGTGAGTCGCAGGGGCCCACCTACGAGCAGTACTTC. Translation: CASSESQGPTYEQYF.

The chain recombines TRBV6-1 with TRBJ2-7; D might be TRBD1 or TRBD2, each matching 6 bases. The CDR3 is made up of 14 amino acids. Germline V gene data show CDR1 as MNHNS and CDR2 as SASEGT. V dropped 6 bases and J dropped 3 bases, with 15 bases sitting between them. The CDR3: CASSTRRGSYEQYF. In DNA, the CDR3 is TGTGCCAGCAGCACAAGGAGGGGGAGCTACGAGCAGTACTTC.

In this sample, this clonotype turned up many times. V is TRBV11-2 and J is TRBJ2-7; TRBD1 might be the D (6 bases). This CDR3 contains 16 residues. Germline CDR1 reads SGHAT; CDR2 reads FQNNGV. The V gene lost 5 bases and the J gene lost 4 bases, with 21 bases spanning the gap. The CDR3 region is CASSPIGRTETYEQYF. Here the CDR3 DNA reads TGTGCCAGCAGCCCCATCGGTAGGACAGAGACATACGAGCAGTACTTC.

This clonotype was detected many times. The gene calls are TRBV5-5 and TRBJ2-6; 9 bases agree with TRBD1. Per germline, CDR1 SGHKS and CDR2 YYEKEE (reference sequence). V dropped 0 bases and J dropped 7; count of bases not matched to a gene: 5. This CDR3 is 16 amino acids long. The CDR3 reads CASSLAGQGGANVLTF. For the CDR3, the DNA is TGTGCCAGCAGCTTGGCGGGACAGGGTGGAGCCAACGTCCTGACTTTC.

This clonotype was recorded many times. DNA for the CDR3: TGCGCCAGCAGCTGGACGACAGCTGTCAGCTCCTACGAGCAGTACTTC. It yields the protein CASSWTTAVSSYEQYF. The rearrangement joins TRBV5-1 to TRBJ2-7, with D perhaps matching TRBD1 (5 bases). This CDR3 region has 16 residues. V was trimmed by 3 bases and J by 0 bases, leaving 16 bases between them. CDR1 is SGHRS and CDR2 is YFSETQ in the germline V gene.

This clonotype occurred many times. V and J are TRBV13 and TRBJ2-3; D unresolved. CDR3 length: 12 amino acids. Germline V gives CDR1 PRHDT, CDR2 FYEKMQ (reference sequence). The germline V and J ends were trimmed by 5 bases and 4 bases, with 7 bases remaining between them. CDR3 amino acids: CASSDLADTQYF. CDR3 DNA: TGTGCCAGCAGCGATCTTGCAGATACGCAGTATTTT.

This clonotype has at least ten counts. The chain recombines TRBV30 with TRBJ2-7; D call uncertain. The germline V and J ends were trimmed by 4 bases and 2 bases, with 12 bases remaining between them. This CDR3 is 13 amino acids long. Germline V gives CDR1 GTSNPN, CDR2 SVGIG (reference sequence). The CDR3 DNA reads as TGTGCCTGGACGGCAGGATCGACCTACGAGCAGTACTTC. Translated: CAWTAGSTYEQYF.

The chain joins TRBV20-1 to TRBJ2-3; 15 bases map to TRBD2. J was trimmed by 2 bases and V by 5 bases; bases with no gene match: 5. This CDR3 is 16 amino acids long. Germline CDR1 DFQATT, CDR2 SNEGSKA (reference sequence). CDR3 nucleotide sequence: TGCAGTGCTGGGGGACTAGCGGGAGGACCCACAGATACGCAGTATTTT. Translation gives CSAGGLAGGPTDTQYF.

This clonotype was seen repeatedly, ten times or more. The chain couples TRBV3-1 to TRBJ1-2; D is perhaps TRBD1 (5 bases). This CDR3 is 12 amino acids long. Trimming cost V 7 bases and J 4 bases, with 10 bases left between them. CDR1 and CDR2 from the germline V gene are LGHDT and YNNKEL (reference sequence). The chain's CDR3 is CASMGGGYGYTF. DNA of the CDR3: TGTGCCAGCATGGGGGGTGGCTATGGCTACACCTTC.

This clonotype was picked up many times. This chain uses TRBV6-6 with TRBJ2-2; TRBD1 might be the D (5 bases). CDR3 length: 18 residues. CDR1 and CDR2 (germline): MNHNY, SVGAGI (reference sequence). Trimming left V 6 bases short and J 0 bases short, with 20 bases between. The CDR3 here is CASSDHPPGNPNTGELFF. The CDR3 nucleotides read TGTGCCAGCAGCGACCACCCACCAGGGAACCCGAACACCGGGGAGCTGTTTTTT.

The V and J genes are TRBV27 and TRBJ2-7, with D perhaps TRBD2 (6 bases). Trimming shortened V by 7 bases and J by 0 bases, and 16 bases separated the two germline ends. The CDR3 covers 15 residues. Looked up from germline, CDR1 is MNHEY and CDR2 is SMNVEV (reference sequence). The CDR3 sequence: CASNNQDGGSYEQYF. The CDR3 nucleotides read TGTGCCAGCAACAATCAGGACGGGGGCTCCTACGAGCAGTACTTC.

V is TRBV5-1 and J is TRBJ2-3; 9 nucleotides line up with TRBD1. V lost 0 bases, J lost 7 bases, and 9 bases stayed unmatched. Germline loops: CDR1 SGHRS, CDR2 YFSETQ. The CDR3 runs to 16 residues. The CDR3 sequence: CASSLAPGTGSYTQYF. The CDR3 coding sequence is TGCGCCAGCAGCTTGGCCCCCGGGACAGGGTCATATACGCAGTATTTT.

This clonotype was recorded at least ten times. The V call is TRBV7-9, the J call TRBJ1-4, with D possibly being TRBD1 (5 bases). The CDR3 covers 15 residues. CDR1 is SEHNR and CDR2 is FQNEAQ in the germline V gene (reference sequence). The V end was cut by 4 bases, the J end by 10 bases, with 19 bases between. The CDR3 nucleotides are TGTGCCAGCAGCTCGAAGGGGACTGTCGCGGGAAAACTGTTTTTT. This encodes CASSSKGTVAGKLFF.

This clonotype was observed at least ten times. The rearrangement uses TRBV7-2 and TRBJ2-4, with 10 positions matching TRBD2. Unmatched junction bases numbered 10, after V lost 5 bases and J lost 0 bases. CDR1 and CDR2 (germline): SGHTA, FQGNSA. CDR3 size: 18 residues. CDR3 nucleotides: TGTGCCAGCAGCGGTGGGACTAGCGCCTCCTTAGCCAAAAACATTCAGTACTTC. Protein sequence: CASSGGTSASLAKNIQYF.